These 23 T cell receptor beta chains were all obtained from the same sample, sequenced in a study of cytomegalovirus exposure and HLA in healthy donors. Use of 60 Vbeta and 13 Jbeta primers characterized the PCR. TCRdb's table, derived via immunoSEQ multiplex PCR, lists solely in-frame clones and lacks some. Of some 170,000 clones in the sample, just under 80% were seen once. The sequencing sample was made of PBMCs. The receptors come from a man aged 18 to 35 in good health and CMV-seropositive.

This chain connects TRBV27 to TRBJ1-5, with D uncertain. Per germline, CDR1 MNHEY and CDR2 SMNVEV (reference sequence). The V end lost 2 bases, the J end lost 1 base, and 9 bases lay between the germline ends. CDR3 length: 15 residues. The DNA for the CDR3 is TGTGCCAGCAGTTTAGTGGGCGAGAGCAATCAGCCCCAGCATTTT. It codes for CASSLVGESNQPQHF.

This chain links TRBV5-1 with TRBJ2-5; 7 bases fit TRBD2. The CDR3 contains 15 residues. V lost 6 bases to trimming and J lost 2 bases; unmatched junction nucleotides: 10. Germline V lookup: CDR1 SGHRS, CDR2 YFSETQ. CDR3 residues: CASKLSAGLQETQYF. In nucleotides, the CDR3 is TGCGCCAGCAAATTGTCAGCGGGACTACAAGAGACCCAGTACTTC. Using reference TRBV5-1 and TRBJ2-5 for the parts outside the CDR3, the full variable domain is KAGVTQTPRYLIKTRGQQVTLSCSPISGHRSVSWYQQTPGQGLQFLFEYFSETQRNKGNFPGRFSGRQFSNSRSEMNVSTLELGDSALYLCASKLSAGLQETQYFGPGTRLLVL.

CDR3 coding DNA: TGTGCCAGCAGCTTGGCCCTCGGGACAGAACCGCAAGAGACCCAGTACTTC. Translating gives CASSLALGTEPQETQYF. This sequence joins TRBV5-4 and TRBJ2-5; 7 positions agree with TRBD1. The CDR3 is 17 amino acids. The V and J ends lost 0 bases and 2 bases, in that order; junction bases with no gene match: 10. Germline lookup yields CDR1 SGHNT and CDR2 YYREEE (reference sequence). The complete variable domain, with remaining parts taken from reference TRBV5-4 and TRBJ2-5, reads ETGVTQSPTHLIKTRGQQVTLRCSSQSGHNTVSWYQQALGQGPQFIFQYYREEENGRGNFPPRFSGLQFPNYSSELNVNALELDDSALYLCASSLALGTEPQETQYFGPGTRLLVL.

The chain employs TRBV4-3 and TRBJ1-2; no reliable D call. With 1 base removed from V and 6 bases from J, the gap between germline ends came to 18 bases. This CDR3 spans 16 amino acids. Germline CDR1 is LGHNA and CDR2 is YSLEER. The chain's CDR3 is CASSQGLTSKRHGYTF. Written as DNA, the CDR3 is TGCGCCAGCAGCCAAGGACTAACTTCTAAGAGGCATGGCTACACCTTC.

The V and J genes are TRBV28 and TRBJ2-7, with a possible D match to TRBD1 (5 bases). This CDR3 is built from 13 residues. With 6 bases removed from V and 2 bases from J, the gap between germline ends came to 11 bases. Germline CDR1 MDHEN, CDR2 SYDVKM. The CDR3 spells CASSQQGPYEQYF. CDR3 in DNA: TGTGCCAGCAGCCAGCAGGGCCCCTACGAGCAGTACTTC. Full variable domain (missing parts from reference TRBV28 and TRBJ2-7): DVKVTQSSRYLVKRTGEKVFLECVQDMDHENMFWYRQDPGLGLRLIYFSYDVKMKEKGDIPEGYSVSREKKERFSLILESASTNQTSMYLCASSQQGPYEQYFGPGTRLTVT.

This clone was observed once. The chain recombines TRBV2 with TRBJ1-5, with D possibly TRBD1 on 5 matching bases. V lost 4 bases and J 6 bases, leaving 19 bases between the germline ends. The CDR3 is made up of 16 amino acids. CDR1 SNHLY and CDR2 FYNNEI come from the germline V gene. CDR3 sequence: CASSAPVFGGGQPQHF. The DNA for the CDR3 is TGTGCCAGCAGTGCCCCCGTTTTTGGGGGAGGTCAGCCCCAGCATTTT.

CDR3 DNA sequence: TGTGCCAGCAGTTCCGGGACAGTCGGGACAGATACGCAGTATTTT. Translated: CASSSGTVGTDTQYF. The chain carries TRBV28 and TRBJ2-3; 7 nucleotides line up with TRBD1. The V gene's germline CDR1 is MDHEN and CDR2 SYDVKM. The CDR3 totals 15 residues. The J segment lost 3 bases and the V segment lost 4 bases, leaving 7 bases of the junction unmatched.

The chain has TRBV11-2 and TRBJ2-3; the match to TRBD2 covers 7 bases. V gave up 4 bases and J gave up 2 bases; unmatched junction bases: 15. The V gene's germline CDR1 is SGHAT and CDR2 FQNNGV. CDR3 size: 18 residues. The CDR3 loop reads CASSSSPGTTRYTDTQYF. The CDR3 coding sequence is TGTGCCAGCAGCTCGTCCCCGGGGACTACCCGCTACACAGATACGCAGTATTTT.

The chain joins TRBV11-2 to TRBJ2-7, with D possibly TRBD2 on 6 matching bases. Trimming cost V 1 base and J 5 bases, with 12 bases left between them. Germline values: CDR1 SGHAT, CDR2 FQNNGV. The CDR3 sequence is 14 residues long. For the CDR3, the DNA is TGTGCCAGCAGCTTAGGCCGGGGAGGTAACGAGCAGTACTTC. Translating gives CASSLGRGGNEQYF. Together with reference TRBV11-2 and TRBJ2-7, the CDR3 gives the full variable domain: EAGVAQSPRYKIIEKRQSVAFWCNPISGHATLYWYQQILGQGPKLLIQFQNNGVVDDSQLPKDRFSAERLKGVDSTLKIQPAKLEDSAVYLCASSLGRGGNEQYFGPGTRLTVT.

In this sample, this clone turned up a few times. This chain links TRBV19 with TRBJ1-1; maybe TRBD1 (5 bases). Germline assignment: CDR1 LNHDA and CDR2 SQIVND (reference sequence). With 1 base removed from V and 7 bases from J, the gap between germline ends came to 13 bases. The CDR3 spans 14 residues. CDR3 DNA sequence: TGTGCCAGTAGTATAGCGGAGACAGCTCTTGAAGCTTTCTTT. This codes for CASSIAETALEAFF.

This clone was found a few times. The J gene is TRBJ1-1, the V gene TRBV4-1, with D possibly TRBD1 on 6 matching bases. Trimming left V 0 bases short and J 8 bases short, with 7 bases between. CDR1 is MGHRA and CDR2 is YSYEKL in the germline V gene. This CDR3 has 12 amino acids. The CDR3 reads CASSQEDREAFF. DNA of the CDR3: TGCGCCAGCAGCCAAGAGGACAGAGAAGCTTTCTTT.

This rearrangement joins TRBV5-1 to TRBJ2-6, with 12 nucleotides matching TRBD1. J gave up 4 bases and V 0 bases, and 5 bases lay outside the gene matches. CDR1 SGHRS and CDR2 YFSETQ come from the germline V gene. The CDR3 spans 18 residues. CDR3 amino acids: CASSLEGQGAEGANVLTF. The CDR3 bases are TGCGCCAGCAGCTTGGAGGGACAGGGGGCGGAAGGGGCCAACGTCCTGACTTTC.

In this sample, this clone turned up once. J is TRBJ1-4 and V is TRBV14; D may be TRBD1 (5 bases). Deletions cut 6 bases from V and 6 bases from J, with 14 bases between. CDR3 length: 14 residues. CDR1 and CDR2 from the germline V gene are SGHDN and FVKESK. The CDR3 DNA reads TGTGCCAGCAGGGAAGGAGGGGCATATGAAAAACTGTTTTTT. It encodes CASREGGAYEKLFF.

The rearrangement links TRBV6-5 to TRBJ2-1, with TRBD2 identical over 7 bases. This CDR3 comprises 15 residues. V was pared by 4 bases and J by 3 bases, with 6 bases of the junction left unmatched. Germline V lookup: CDR1 MNHEY, CDR2 SVGAGI. The CDR3 protein is CASSSLAGFYNEQFF. CDR3 coding DNA: TGTGCCAGCAGTTCTTTAGCGGGTTTCTACAATGAGCAGTTCTTC.

This chain connects TRBV6-5 to TRBJ1-2, with D uncertain. V was shortened by 5 bases and J by 5 bases, with 6 bases between the two germline ends. The CDR3 extends over 11 amino acids. The germline V gene encodes CDR1 MNHEY and CDR2 SVGAGI. In nucleotides, the CDR3 is TGTGCCAGCAGTAGCCGGTATGGCTACACCTTC. This codes for CASSSRYGYTF.

The chain carries TRBV7-9 and TRBJ2-1; 9 bases are a match to TRBD1. V dropped 4 bases and J dropped 5; count of bases not matched to a gene: 6. This CDR3 spans 15 amino acids. The germline gives CDR1 SEHNR, CDR2 FQNEAQ (reference sequence). As DNA, the CDR3 is TGTGCCAGCAGCTCCTGGACAGGGGCGGACAATGAGCAGTTCTTC. Its protein is CASSSWTGADNEQFF.

A remark on this clone: Germline is not matched at one junction end, which may reflect a read error. The chain links TRBV28 to TRBJ2-7, with a weak D call TRBD2 (6 bases). The CDR3 is 15 amino acids. Germline assignment: CDR1 MDHEN and CDR2 SYDVKM. CDR3 loop: CASSPIAAAVHPRDF. CDR3 in DNA: TGTGCCAGCAGCCCGATAGCGGCAGCCGTCCATCCCAGGGACTTC.

V and J are TRBV14 and TRBJ2-3; tentatively, D is TRBD1 (6 bases). The CDR3 is made up of 18 amino acids. V was clipped by 3 bases and J by 2 bases, with 21 bases between them. The germline gives CDR1 SGHDN, CDR2 FVKESK. In nucleotides, the CDR3 is TGTGCCAGCAGCCAGATTCCGGACAGCCTCGGTCCCACAGATACGCAGTATTTT. It codes for CASSQIPDSLGPTDTQYF.

The gene calls are TRBV5-4 and TRBJ2-3; D is uncertain. The CDR3 extends over 14 amino acids. CDR1 SGHNT and CDR2 YYREEE come from the germline V gene (reference sequence). V was shortened by 5 bases and J by 2 bases, with 12 bases between the two germline ends. This chain's CDR3 is CASRLHAYTDTQYF. CDR3 nucleotide sequence: TGTGCCAGCAGACTCCATGCATACACAGATACGCAGTATTTT.

This chain connects TRBV10-3 to TRBJ2-2; D is possibly TRBD1 (6 bases). Trimming took off 1 base at V and 4 bases at J, with 16 bases between the two ends. Germline V CDR1 and CDR2: ENHRY, SYGVKD. The CDR3 is 17 amino acids. This chain's CDR3 is CAISEYREFVATGELFF. The CDR3 DNA reads as TGTGCCATCAGTGAGTACAGGGAATTTGTGGCCACCGGGGAGCTGTTTTTT.

The chain links TRBV27 to TRBJ2-7, with 8 bases aligning to TRBD1. The CDR3 is 13 amino acids. Germline CDR1 MNHEY, CDR2 SMNVEV (reference sequence). After removal of 6 bases from V and 3 bases from J, the junction contained 4 bases not matched to a gene. CDR3 sequence reads: CASRFDRGYEQYF. The CDR3 region has the DNA TGTGCCAGCAGGTTCGACAGGGGCTACGAGCAGTACTTC.

V is TRBV6-6 and J is TRBJ1-5; D is possibly TRBD1 (6 bases). CDR1 MNHNY and CDR2 SVGAGI come from the germline V gene (reference sequence). V shed 11 bases and J shed 5 bases, with 16 bases lying between them. The CDR3 is 13 residues long. The CDR3 nucleotides read TGTGCCTCTGTTGGGACAAAATATCAGCCCCAGCATTTT. The encoded protein is CASVGTKYQPQHF.

The chain carries TRBV28 and TRBJ1-5; possibly TRBD1 for D (5 bases). The CDR3 totals 16 residues. V was trimmed by 7 bases and J by 2 bases, leaving 18 bases between them. Per the germline V gene, CDR1 is MDHEN and CDR2 is SYDVKM. The chain's CDR3 is CASKENQGLGNQPQHF. CDR3 sequence (DNA): TGTGCCAGCAAAGAGAATCAGGGACTCGGCAATCAGCCCCAGCATTTT.